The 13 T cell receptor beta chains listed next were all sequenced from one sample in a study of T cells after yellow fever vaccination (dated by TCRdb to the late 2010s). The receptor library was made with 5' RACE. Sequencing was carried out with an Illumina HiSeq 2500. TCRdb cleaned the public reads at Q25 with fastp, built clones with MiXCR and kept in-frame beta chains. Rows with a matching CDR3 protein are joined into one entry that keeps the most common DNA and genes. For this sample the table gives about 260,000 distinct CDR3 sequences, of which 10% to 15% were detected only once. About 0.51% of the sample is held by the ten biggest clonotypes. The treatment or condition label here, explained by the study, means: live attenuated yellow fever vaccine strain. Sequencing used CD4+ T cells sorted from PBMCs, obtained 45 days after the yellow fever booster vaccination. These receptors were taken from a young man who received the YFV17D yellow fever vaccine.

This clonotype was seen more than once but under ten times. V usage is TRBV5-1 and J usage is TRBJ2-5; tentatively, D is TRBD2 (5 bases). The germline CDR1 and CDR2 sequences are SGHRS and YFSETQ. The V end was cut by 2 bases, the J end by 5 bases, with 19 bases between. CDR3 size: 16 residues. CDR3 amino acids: CASSFDGLLGRETQYF. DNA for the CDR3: TGCGCCAGCAGCTTTGACGGACTCCTAGGCAGGGAGACCCAGTACTTC.

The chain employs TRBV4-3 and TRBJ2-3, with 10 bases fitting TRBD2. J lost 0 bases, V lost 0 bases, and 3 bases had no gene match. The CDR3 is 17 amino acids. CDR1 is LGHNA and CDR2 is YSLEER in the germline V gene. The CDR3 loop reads CASSQEALAGSTDTQYF. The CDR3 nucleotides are TGCGCCAGCAGCCAAGAGGCACTAGCGGGAAGCACAGATACGCAGTATTTT.

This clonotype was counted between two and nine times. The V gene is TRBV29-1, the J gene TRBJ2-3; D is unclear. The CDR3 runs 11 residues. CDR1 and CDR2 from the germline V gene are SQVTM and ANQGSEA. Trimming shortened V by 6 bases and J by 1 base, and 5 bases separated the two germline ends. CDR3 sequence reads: CSVHRTDTQYF. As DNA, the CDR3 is TGCAGCGTGCACCGCACAGATACGCAGTATTTT.

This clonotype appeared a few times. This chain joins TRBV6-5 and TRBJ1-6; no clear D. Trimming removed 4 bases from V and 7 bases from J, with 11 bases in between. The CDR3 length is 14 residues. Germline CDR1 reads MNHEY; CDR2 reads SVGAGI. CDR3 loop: CASSFQAPNSPLHF. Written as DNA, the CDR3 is TGTGCCAGCAGTTTCCAGGCCCCAAATTCACCCCTCCACTTT.

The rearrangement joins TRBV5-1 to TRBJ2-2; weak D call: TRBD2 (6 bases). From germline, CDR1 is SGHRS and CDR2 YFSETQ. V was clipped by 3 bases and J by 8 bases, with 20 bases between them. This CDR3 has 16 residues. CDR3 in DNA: TGCGCCAGCAGCTCCCCCGCCGCGGGGACTGCTGGGGAGCTGTTTTTT. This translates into CASSSPAAGTAGELFF.

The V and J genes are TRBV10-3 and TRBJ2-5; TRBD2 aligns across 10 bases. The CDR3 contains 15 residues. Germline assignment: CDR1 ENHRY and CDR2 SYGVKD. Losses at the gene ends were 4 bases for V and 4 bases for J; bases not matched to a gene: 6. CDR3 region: CAISVGLAGAETQYF. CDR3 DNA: TGTGCCATCAGTGTTGGCCTAGCGGGAGCAGAGACCCAGTACTTC.

CDR3 in amino acids: CASSQVFGAGELFF. The DNA for the CDR3 is TGCGCCAGCAGCCAAGTGTTTGGCGCCGGGGAGCTGTTTTTT. This chain joins TRBV4-3 and TRBJ2-2; D is undetermined. The CDR3 runs to 14 residues. Trimming took 1 base from V and 6 from J, leaving 9 bases between them. Germline CDR1 is LGHNA and CDR2 is YSLEER.

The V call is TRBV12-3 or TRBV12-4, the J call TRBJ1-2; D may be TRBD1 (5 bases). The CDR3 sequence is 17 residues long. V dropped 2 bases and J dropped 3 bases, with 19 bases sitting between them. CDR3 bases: TGTGCCAGCAGTTTATGGGGGACGGGGAAAGCGGACTATGGCTACACCTTC. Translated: CASSLWGTGKADYGYTF.

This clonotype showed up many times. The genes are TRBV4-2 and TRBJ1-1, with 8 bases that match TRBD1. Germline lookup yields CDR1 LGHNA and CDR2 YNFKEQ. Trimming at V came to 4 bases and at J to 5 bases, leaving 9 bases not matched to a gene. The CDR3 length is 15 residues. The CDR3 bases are TGTGCCAGCAGCCCGGACAGGGCCGGTGGTACTGAAGCTTTCTTT. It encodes CASSPDRAGGTEAFF.

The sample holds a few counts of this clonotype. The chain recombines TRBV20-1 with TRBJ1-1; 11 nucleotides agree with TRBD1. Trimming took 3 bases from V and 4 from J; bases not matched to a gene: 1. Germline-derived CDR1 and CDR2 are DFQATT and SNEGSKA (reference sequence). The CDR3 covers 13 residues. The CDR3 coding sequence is TGCAGTGCTAGTGGGACAGGGGGCACTGAAGCTTTCTTT. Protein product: CSASGTGGTEAFF.

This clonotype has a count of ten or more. The CDR3 reads CASSFATVDTQYF. Here the CDR3 DNA reads TGTGCCAGCAGCTTTGCGACAGTCGATACGCAGTATTTT. This sequence joins TRBV7-8 and TRBJ2-3; the D gene is possibly TRBD1 (5 bases). Germline CDR1 is SGHVS and CDR2 is FQNEAQ. CDR3 length: 13 amino acids. Trimming pared 3 bases from V and 6 bases from J, leaving 10 bases between.

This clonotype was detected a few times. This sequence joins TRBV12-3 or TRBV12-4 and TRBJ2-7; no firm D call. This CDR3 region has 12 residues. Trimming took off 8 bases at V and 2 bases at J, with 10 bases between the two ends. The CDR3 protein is CASGVSAYEQYF. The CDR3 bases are TGTGCCAGCGGGGTATCAGCCTACGAGCAGTACTTC.

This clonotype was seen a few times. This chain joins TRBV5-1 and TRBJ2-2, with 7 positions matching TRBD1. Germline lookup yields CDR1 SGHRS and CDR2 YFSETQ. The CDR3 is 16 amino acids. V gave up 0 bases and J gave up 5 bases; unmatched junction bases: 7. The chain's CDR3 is CASSLARQGWTGELFF. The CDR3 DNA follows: TGCGCCAGCAGCTTGGCCCGACAGGGTTGGACCGGGGAGCTGTTTTTT.